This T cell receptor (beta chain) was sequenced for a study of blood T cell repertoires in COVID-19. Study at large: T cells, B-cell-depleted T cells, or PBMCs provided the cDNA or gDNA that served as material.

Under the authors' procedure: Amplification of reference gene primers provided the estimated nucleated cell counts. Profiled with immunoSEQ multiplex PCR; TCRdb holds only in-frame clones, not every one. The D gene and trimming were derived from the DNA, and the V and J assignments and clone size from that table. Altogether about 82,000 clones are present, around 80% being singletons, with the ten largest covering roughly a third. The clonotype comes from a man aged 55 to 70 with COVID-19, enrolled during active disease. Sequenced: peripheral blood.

CDR3: CASSEKAGFTGELFF. The CDR3, as DNA: TGTGCCAGCAGTGAAAAAGCAGGTTTCACCGGGGAGCTGTTTTTT. The chain combines TRBV27 with TRBJ2-2, with D unresolved. This CDR3 region has 15 residues. Trimming pared 5 bases from V and 4 bases from J, leaving 14 bases between. In germline, CDR1 is MNHEY, CDR2 SMNVEV (reference sequence).